The TCR beta chain described here comes from a study of blood T cell repertoires in COVID-19. As for the study in general: Spain, Italy and the United States supplied samples that represented acute and convalescent COVID-19. The cDNA or gDNA used as material had been derived from T cells, B-cell-depleted T cells, or PBMCs.

The method was immunoSEQ multiplex PCR; TCRdb's version includes in-frame clones alone and lacks a portion of them. Here the sample spans approximately 170,000 clones, 80% to 90% being singletons. Participant reports of clinical history set cohort assignment. Recovered status applied to Cohort 3 donors who had two consecutive negative PCRs. It also applied to those with clearance or with symptom resolution. Input material: PBMCs or T cells enriched from blood (not recorded which). This sequence was found in a woman in her fifties or sixties who had recovered from COVID-19.

The chain's CDR3 is CASSRDDSGSSYNEQFF. In DNA form, the CDR3 reads TGTGCCAGCAGCCGAGACGATAGCGGGAGCTCCTACAATGAGCAGTTCTTC. The chain recombines TRBV16 with TRBJ2-1; 9 positions agree with TRBD2. The germline V gene has CDR1 KGHSY and CDR2 FQNENV. This CDR3 has 17 amino acids. V shed 4 bases, J shed 0 bases, and the junction held 7 bases outside the gene matches. The full variable domain, rest sourced from reference TRBV16 and TRBJ2-1, is GEEVAQTPKHLVRGEGQKAKLYCAPIKGHSYVFWYQQVLKNEFKFLISFQNENVFDETGMPKERFSAKCLPNSPCSLEIQATKLEDSAVYFCASSRDDSGSSYNEQFFGPGTRLTVL.